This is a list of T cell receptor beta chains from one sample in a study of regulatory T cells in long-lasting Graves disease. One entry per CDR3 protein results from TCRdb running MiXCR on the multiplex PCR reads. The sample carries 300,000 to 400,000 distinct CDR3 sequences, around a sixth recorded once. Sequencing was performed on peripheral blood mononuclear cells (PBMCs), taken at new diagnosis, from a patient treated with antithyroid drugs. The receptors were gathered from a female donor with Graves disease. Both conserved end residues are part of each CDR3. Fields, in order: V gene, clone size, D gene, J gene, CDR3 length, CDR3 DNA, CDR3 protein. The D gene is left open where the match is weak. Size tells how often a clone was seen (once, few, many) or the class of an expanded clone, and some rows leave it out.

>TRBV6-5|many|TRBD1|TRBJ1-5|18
TGTGCCAGCAGTTATTGGGCGGGACAGGGAAGCAGCAATCAGCCCCAGCATTTT
CASSYWAGQGSSNQPQHF
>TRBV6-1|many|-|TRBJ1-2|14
TGTGCCACCTCACAGGGAAGATCGGGTTATGGCTACACCTTC
CATSQGRSGYGYTF
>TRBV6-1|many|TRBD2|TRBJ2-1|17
TGTGCCAGCAATCCCCTCCAGACTAGCGGGACGACGAATGAGCAGTTCTTC
CASNPLQTSGTTNEQFF
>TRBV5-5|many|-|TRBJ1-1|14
TGTGCCAGCAGCGGGAGCGGTGCGTTGACTGAAGCTTTCTTT
CASSGSGALTEAFF
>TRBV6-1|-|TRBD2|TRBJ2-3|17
TGTGCCAGCAGTCGGACTAGCGGGAGTGGTGTGGCAGATACGCAGTATTTT
CASSRTSGSGVADTQYF
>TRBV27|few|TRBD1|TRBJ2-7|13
TGTGCCAGCAGTTACAGACAGGGGGGCGAGCAGTACTTC
CASSYRQGGEQYF
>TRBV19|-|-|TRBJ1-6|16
TGTGCCAGTAGTACACCGGGGCAGGGCGGTAATTCACCCCTCCACTTT
CASSTPGQGGNSPLHF
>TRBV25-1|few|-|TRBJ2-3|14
TGTGCCAGCAGTGAAGGCTATGGCTCAGATACGCAGTATTTT
CASSEGYGSDTQYF
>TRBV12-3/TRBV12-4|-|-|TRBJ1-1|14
TGTGCCAGCAGTTTGCAGGGTCTGTACACTGAAGCTTTCTTT
CASSLQGLYTEAFF
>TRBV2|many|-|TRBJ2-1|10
TGTGCCAGCATGGGGTATGAGCAGTTCTTC
CASMGYEQFF